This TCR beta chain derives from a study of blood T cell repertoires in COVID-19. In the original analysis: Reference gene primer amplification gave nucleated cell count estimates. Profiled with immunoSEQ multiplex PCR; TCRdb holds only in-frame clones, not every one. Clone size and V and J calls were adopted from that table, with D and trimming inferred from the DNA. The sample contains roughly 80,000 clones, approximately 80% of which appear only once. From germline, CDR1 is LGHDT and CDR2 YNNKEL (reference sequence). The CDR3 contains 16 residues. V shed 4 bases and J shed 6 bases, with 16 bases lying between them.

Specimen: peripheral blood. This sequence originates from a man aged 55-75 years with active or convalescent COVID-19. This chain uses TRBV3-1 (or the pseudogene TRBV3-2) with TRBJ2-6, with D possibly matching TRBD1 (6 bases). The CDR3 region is CASSLQGTLEANVLTF. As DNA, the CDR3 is TGTGCCAGCAGCCTACAGGGTACTCTGGAGGCCAACGTCCTGACTTTC.